The 24 T cell receptor beta chains in this list originate from one sample, sequenced in a study of T cells in tumors after PD-1 blockade. TCRdb's table, derived via immunoSEQ multiplex PCR, lists solely in-frame clones and lacks some. Here the sample spans approximately 47,000 clones, approximately 79% being singletons. The sample was PBMCs, taken before anti-PD-1 therapy. These receptors all come from a human donor with advanced basal cell or squamous cell carcinoma (not recorded which).

This chain joins TRBV6-5 and TRBJ2-1; D unclear. Trimming shortened V by 4 bases and J by 4 bases, and 17 bases separated the two germline ends. Per the germline V gene, CDR1 is MNHEY and CDR2 is SVGAGI. This CDR3 has 16 amino acids. CDR3 in DNA: TGTGCCAGCAGTTCCGTTACGGGTTGGTCGTACAATGAGCAGTTCTTC. Translation: CASSSVTGWSYNEQFF.

The rearrangement joins TRBV19 to TRBJ1-2, with 7 nucleotides matching TRBD1. Trimming removed 3 bases from V and 4 bases from J; junction bases left unmatched: 8. The CDR3 covers 15 residues. Germline lookup yields CDR1 LNHDA and CDR2 SQIVND (reference sequence). The CDR3 nucleotides are TGTGCCAGTAGTATTCCCGGGACAGCGGTCTATGGCTACACCTTC. It is translated as CASSIPGTAVYGYTF.

The rearrangement joins TRBV28 to TRBJ1-1, with D perhaps TRBD1 (5 bases). CDR3 length equals 14 residues. V was pared by 0 bases and J by 6 bases, with 11 bases between. Germline assignment: CDR1 MDHEN and CDR2 SYDVKM. The CDR3 reads CASSLWVAGSEAFF. The DNA of the CDR3 is TGTGCCAGCAGTTTATGGGTGGCAGGGTCTGAAGCTTTCTTT.

The chain employs TRBV28 and TRBJ2-7; 7 positions match TRBD1. This CDR3 comprises 16 residues. V gave up 5 bases and J gave up 1 base; unmatched junction bases: 11. Germline values: CDR1 MDHEN, CDR2 SYDVKM. CDR3 DNA: TGTGCCAGCAGTGTAACAGGGGATGCAACTTCCTACGAGCAGTACTTC. Protein product: CASSVTGDATSYEQYF.

This chain links TRBV28 with TRBJ2-7, with D maybe TRBD2 (6 bases). CDR1 and CDR2 from the germline V gene are MDHEN and SYDVKM. This CDR3 comprises 16 residues. Trimming took off 2 bases at V and 3 bases at J, with 17 bases between the two ends. The CDR3 bases are TGTGCCAGCAGTTTAGGGGGACTCCTAAACCTCTACGAGCAGTACTTC. This gives the protein CASSLGGLLNLYEQYF.

Concerning this clone: Relative to the germline gene, one junction end is altered; a read error may explain this. The same CDR3 arises from other DNA sequences in this sample as well. The chain recombines TRBV27 with TRBJ2-1; D may be TRBD1 or TRBD2 (5 bases each). The CDR3 is made up of 14 amino acids. CDR1 and CDR2 (germline): MNHEY, SMNVEV (reference sequence). In nucleotides, the CDR3 is TGTGCTAGCAGCCGGGGACGGCTATACAATGAGCAGTTCTTC. This encodes CASSRGRLYNEQFF.

The table lists this clone with a few counts. The chain employs TRBV7-9 and TRBJ2-1; a weak D match, TRBD1 (6 bases). CDR1 is SEHNR and CDR2 is FQNEAQ in the germline V gene (reference sequence). The CDR3 is 11 residues long. With 3 bases removed from V and 12 bases from J, the gap between germline ends came to 9 bases. Here the CDR3 DNA reads TGTGCCAGCAGCTTTATGACAGGGCAGTTCTTC. Amino acids: CASSFMTGQFF. The full variable domain, rest sourced from reference TRBV7-9 and TRBJ2-1, is DTGVSQNPRHKITKRGQNVTFRCDPISEHNRLYWYRQTLGQGPEFLTYFQNEAQLEKSRLLSDRFSAERPKGSFSTLEIQRTEQGDSAMYLCASSFMTGQFFGPGTRLTVL.

This chain joins TRBV7-2 and TRBJ2-1; TRBD2 is a possible D gene (5 bases). The V and J ends lost 6 bases and 12 bases respectively, with 12 bases between them. Germline CDR1 reads SGHTA; CDR2 reads FQGNSA. The CDR3 spans 11 residues. The chain's CDR3 is CASRYLEGQFF. As DNA, the CDR3 is TGTGCCAGCAGGTACCTTGAGGGGCAGTTCTTC.

The chain recombines TRBV25-1 with TRBJ1-3, with TRBD1 matching over 12 bases. CDR3 length equals 16 residues. Germline CDR1 is MGHDK and CDR2 is SYGVNS. J gave up 4 bases and V 2 bases, and 3 bases lay outside the gene matches. This chain's CDR3 is CASSEPGQGAGNTIYF. CDR3 DNA sequence: TGTGCCAGCAGTGAACCGGGACAGGGGGCCGGAAACACCATATATTTT.

V gene TRBV15 combines with J gene TRBJ2-1, with D unclear. CDR1 is LNHNV and CDR2 is YYDKDF in the germline V gene (reference sequence). The CDR3 runs 13 residues. V lost 1 base and J lost 3, with 4 bases in between. The CDR3 nucleotides read TGTGCCACCAGCAGAGGGAACTACAATGAGCAGTTCTTC. Translating gives CATSRGNYNEQFF. Complete variable domain (other parts from reference TRBV15 and TRBJ2-1): DAMVIQNPRYQVTQFGKPVTLSCSQTLNHNVMYWYQQKSSQAPKLLFHYYDKDFNNEADTPDNFQSRRPNTSFCFLDIRSPGLGDTAMYLCATSRGNYNEQFFGPGTRLTVL.

This chain connects TRBV7-2 to TRBJ1-5; 8 bases map to TRBD1. The junction had 8 bases not matched to a gene; V was cut back by 5 bases and J by 2 bases. Germline V CDR1 and CDR2: SGHTA, FQGNSA. The CDR3 loop spans 16 amino acids. The CDR3 region has the DNA TGTGCCAGCAGCCAAGGGGACAGGCGGGGCAATCAGCCCCAGCATTTT. Translated: CASSQGDRRGNQPQHF.

The table lists this clone with a count of one. This sequence joins TRBV19 and TRBJ1-5; weak D call: TRBD1 (6 bases). CDR1 is LNHDA, CDR2 SQIVND, per germline (reference sequence). CDR3 length: 13 residues. Trimming pared 3 bases from V and 9 bases from J, leaving 12 bases between. The CDR3 spells CASSMGARGPQHF. The CDR3 DNA is TGTGCCAGTAGTATGGGGGCACGGGGGCCCCAGCATTTT.

This chain joins TRBV12-3 or TRBV12-4 and TRBJ1-4, with 7 bases lining up with TRBD1. The CDR3 runs to 12 residues. Unmatched junction bases numbered 7, after V lost 5 bases and J lost 13 bases. CDR3 coding DNA: TGTGCCAGCAGTACCCGACAGGGAGGACTGTTTTTT. This sequence encodes CASSTRQGGLFF.

This clone was seen just once. This sequence joins TRBV15 and TRBJ2-5; weak D call: TRBD1 (5 bases). This CDR3 region has 13 residues. V dropped 4 bases and J dropped 5 bases, with 11 bases sitting between them. Per germline, CDR1 LNHNV and CDR2 YYDKDF (reference sequence). The DNA for the CDR3 is TGTGCCACCAGCATCCGGCCAGGGGAGACCCAGTACTTC. Translating gives CATSIRPGETQYF.

This clone showed up just a few times. The CDR3 sequence: CASSLGGDQPQHF. Here the CDR3 DNA reads TGCGCCAGCAGCTTGGGCGGAGATCAGCCCCAGCATTTT. The chain combines TRBV5-1 with TRBJ1-5, with unresolved D. The germline V and J ends were trimmed by 0 bases and 5 bases, with 6 bases remaining between them. The CDR3 extends over 13 amino acids. Germline loops: CDR1 SGHRS, CDR2 YFSETQ.

V usage is TRBV9 and J usage is TRBJ1-3, with 8 bases matching TRBD1. V shed 3 bases, J shed 3 bases, and the junction held 2 bases outside the gene matches. This CDR3 has 14 residues. Germline V gives CDR1 SGDLS, CDR2 YYNGEE. This CDR3 reads CASSAGGHGNTIYF. The CDR3 nucleotides read TGTGCCAGCAGCGCAGGGGGCCATGGAAACACCATATATTTT.

V and J are TRBV7-9 and TRBJ2-1, with D possibly being TRBD2 (6 bases). The CDR3 is 13 residues long. The germline V gene has CDR1 SEHNR and CDR2 FQNEAQ (reference sequence). The V end lost 6 bases, the J end lost 7 bases, and 13 bases lay between the germline ends. The CDR3 coding sequence is TGTGCCAGCAGGACGCCTGCGGGGAATGAGCAGTTCTTC. It is translated as CASRTPAGNEQFF.

The rearrangement uses TRBV2 and TRBJ2-5; the match to TRBD2 covers 8 bases. The CDR3 spans 16 residues. Germline CDR1 and CDR2: SNHLY and FYNNEI. The J segment lost 5 bases and the V segment lost 0 bases, leaving 8 bases of the junction unmatched. The CDR3, as DNA: TGTGCCAGCAGTGAAGCGTGGGGCGGGGGGCGTGAGACCCAGTACTTC. Its protein product is CASSEAWGGGRETQYF. The variable domain in full, with the rest retrieved from reference TRBV2 and TRBJ2-5, is EPEVTQTPSHQVTQMGQEVILRCVPISNHLYFYWYRQILGQKVEFLVSFYNNEISEKSEIFDDQFSVERPDGSNFTLKIRSTKLEDSAMYFCASSEAWGGGRETQYFGPGTRLLVL.

The rearrangement uses TRBV2 and TRBJ1-5; TRBD1 aligns across 7 bases. Trimming at V came to 5 bases and at J to 4 bases, leaving 11 bases not matched to a gene. The CDR3 runs to 16 residues. Germline V CDR1 and CDR2: SNHLY, FYNNEI. For the CDR3, the DNA is TGTGCCAGCAGTTCCATCCGGGACAGCCCAAATCAGCCCCAGCATTTT. Translating gives CASSSIRDSPNQPQHF.

The V call is TRBV5-1, the J call TRBJ1-6; maybe TRBD1 (6 bases). Trimming stripped 3 bases from V and 9 bases from J, with 16 bases between. This CDR3 comprises 15 residues. Germline CDR1 reads SGHRS; CDR2 reads YFSETQ. The CDR3 DNA reads as TGCGCCAGCAGCTGGGACATCGGCGGATTTTCACCCCTCCACTTT. It is translated as CASSWDIGGFSPLHF.

V gene TRBV5-6 combines with J gene TRBJ1-3; weak D call: TRBD1 (6 bases). Germline loops: CDR1 SGHDT, CDR2 YYEEEE. V was clipped by 4 bases and J by 1 base, with 9 bases between them. This CDR3 has 14 amino acids. The CDR3 nucleotides read TGTGCCAGCAGCGTAGGACAGTCTGGAAACACCATATATTTT. This translates into CASSVGQSGNTIYF.

This clone is labeled medium-sized. The V and J genes are TRBV5-6 and TRBJ1-2; TRBD1 is a possible D gene (6 bases). V gave up 4 bases and J gave up 7 bases, with 17 bases separating them. Germline CDR1 reads SGHDT; CDR2 reads YYEEEE. This CDR3 contains 14 residues. The CDR3 sequence: CASSHGSQGSGYTF. The CDR3 DNA is TGTGCCAGCAGCCACGGAAGTCAGGGGAGTGGCTACACCTTC.

This clone turned up a few times. The chain carries TRBV19 and TRBJ1-6, with D possibly TRBD1 on 6 matching bases. Germline assignment: CDR1 LNHDA and CDR2 SQIVND (reference sequence). This CDR3 has 15 residues. V lost 5 bases, J lost 9 bases, and 17 bases lay in between. Here the CDR3 reads CASSGRTASGSPLHF. DNA for the CDR3: TGTGCCAGTAGTGGACGGACAGCGTCGGGTTCACCCCTCCACTTT.

This clone occurred once. This specimen includes other DNA sequences encoding the same CDR3. The chain has TRBV29-1 and TRBJ2-1; D is unresolved. V lost 4 bases and J lost 5, with 6 bases in between. The CDR3 contains 11 residues. Germline CDR1 is SQVTM and CDR2 is ANQGSEA. The CDR3 sequence: CSVGADNEQFF. CDR3 bases: TGCAGCGTTGGGGCTGACAATGAGCAGTTCTTC.